Below are 22 T cell receptor beta chains sequenced from a single sample in a study of cytomegalovirus exposure and HLA in healthy donors. PCR employed 60 Vbeta and 13 Jbeta primers. TCRdb's copy holds only in-frame clones and misses some; the assay was immunoSEQ multiplex PCR. The table has some 150,000 clones, less than 90% seen once. Sequencing was carried out using PBMCs. These receptors all come from a middle-aged man in good health and CMV-seronegative.

The chain couples TRBV7-6 to TRBJ1-5; tentative D call: TRBD1 (5 bases). V was shortened by 4 bases and J by 7 bases, with 11 bases between the two germline ends. The germline V gene encodes CDR1 SGHVS and CDR2 FNYEAQ. The CDR3 has 13 amino acids. The CDR3 DNA is TGTGCCAGCAGCTCAGGGCCCAGCCAGCCCCAGCATTTT. Its protein is CASSSGPSQPQHF. Looking up the rest from reference TRBV7-6 and TRBJ1-5 gives the full variable domain: GAGVSQSPRYKVTKRGQDVALRCDPISGHVSLYWYRQALGQGPEFLTYFNYEAQQDKSGLPNDRFSAERPEGSISTLTIQRTEQRDSAMYRCASSSGPSQPQHFGDGTRLSIL.

This clone was detected only a few times. The chain couples TRBV7-2 to TRBJ1-2, with 8 bases matching TRBD1. This CDR3 is built from 17 residues. Trimming at V came to 1 base and at J to 2 bases, leaving 9 bases not matched to a gene. Germline V gene data show CDR1 as SGHTA and CDR2 as FQGNSA. CDR3 sequence: CASSLEAGQVINYGYTF. CDR3 nucleotide sequence: TGTGCCAGCAGCTTAGAGGCGGGACAGGTGATAAACTATGGCTACACCTTC.

The CDR3 DNA reads as TGTGCCAGCACCTGGGCACCGAGCTCCTATAATTCACCCCTCCACTTT. Translated, it gives CASTWAPSSYNSPLHF. This chain uses TRBV2 with TRBJ1-6; no firm D call. Germline CDR1 reads SNHLY; CDR2 reads FYNNEI. Trimming took off 7 bases at V and 0 bases at J, with 13 bases between the two ends. This CDR3 is 16 amino acids long.

This clone appeared once. The J gene is TRBJ2-1, the V gene TRBV19; 7 nucleotides match TRBD2. CDR1 LNHDA and CDR2 SQIVND come from the germline V gene (reference sequence). J was trimmed by 4 bases and V by 4 bases; bases with no gene match: 10. This CDR3 is 16 amino acids long. The CDR3 DNA follows: TGTGCCAGTAGTACCCGTACTAGCGCCGTTTACAATGAGCAGTTCTTC. Its protein is CASSTRTSAVYNEQFF.

J is TRBJ2-5 and V is TRBV18, with D possibly matching TRBD2 (5 bases). V was trimmed by 3 bases and J by 1 base, leaving 9 bases between them. From germline, CDR1 is KGHSH and CDR2 LQKENI. The CDR3 length is 14 residues. The CDR3 DNA reads TGTGCCAGCTCACCGCAAGGGAGCCAAGAGACCCAGTACTTC. This codes for CASSPQGSQETQYF. Based on the CDR3 plus reference TRBV18 and TRBJ2-5, the full variable domain is NAGVMQNPRHLVRRRGQEARLRCSPMKGHSHVYWYRQLPEEGLKFMVYLQKENIIDESGMPKERFSAEFPKEGPSILRIQQVVRGDSAAYFCASSPQGSQETQYFGPGTRLLVL.

This chain connects TRBV28 to TRBJ2-1; the D gene is possibly TRBD1 (7 bases). The germline V gene has CDR1 MDHEN and CDR2 SYDVKM. The length of the CDR3 is 16 residues. Deletions cut 3 bases from V and 7 bases from J, with 19 bases between. This CDR3 reads CASSFSGQAIMNEQFF. CDR3 DNA: TGTGCCAGCAGTTTTAGCGGACAGGCTATAATGAATGAGCAGTTCTTC.

The chain links TRBV9 to TRBJ1-1; 8 bases agree with TRBD1. The V segment lost 2 bases and the J segment 4 bases; nucleotides outside the gene matches: 10. Germline CDR1 SGDLS, CDR2 YYNGEE. The CDR3 extends over 16 amino acids. The CDR3 protein is CASSVSIRGRITEAFF. CDR3 sequence (DNA): TGTGCCAGCAGCGTTTCTATCAGGGGGCGAATCACTGAAGCTTTCTTT. Looking up the rest from reference TRBV9 and TRBJ1-1 gives the full variable domain: DSGVTQTPKHLITATGQRVTLRCSPRSGDLSVYWYQQSLDQGLQFLIQYYNGEERAKGNILERFSAQQFPDLHSELNLSSLELGDSALYFCASSVSIRGRITEAFFGQGTRLTVV.

V usage is TRBV2 and J usage is TRBJ2-7; possibly TRBD1 for D (6 bases). V shed 6 bases and J shed 5 bases, with 11 bases lying between them. CDR1 and CDR2 (germline): SNHLY, FYNNEI. CDR3 length: 12 residues. The CDR3 loop reads CASSLRTDEQYF. CDR3 in DNA: TGTGCCAGCAGCCTGAGGACAGACGAGCAGTACTTC.

The V gene is TRBV5-6, the J gene TRBJ1-1; D is undetermined. From germline, CDR1 is SGHDT and CDR2 YYEEEE. Trimming took off 4 bases at V and 6 bases at J, with 10 bases between the two ends. This CDR3 region has 12 residues. The DNA for the CDR3 is TGTGCCAGCAGCCCGCCACATGCTGAAGCTTTCTTT. Translated, it gives CASSPPHAEAFF. Full variable domain (rest looked up from reference TRBV5-6 and TRBJ1-1): DAGVTQSPTHLIKTRGQQVTLRCSPKSGHDTVSWYQQALGQGPQFIFQYYEEEERQRGNFPDRFSGHQFPNYSSELNVNALLLGDSALYLCASSPPHAEAFFGQGTRLTVV.

The CDR3 DNA reads as TGTGCCAGCAGTTCTCCTCTGCGGACAGTCTACGAGCAGTACTTC. Residues: CASSSPLRTVYEQYF. This chain joins TRBV28 and TRBJ2-7; possible D gene TRBD1, 6 bases. From germline, CDR1 is MDHEN and CDR2 SYDVKM. The ends were cut back, 4 bases at V and 3 bases at J, with 16 bases in the middle. The CDR3 covers 15 residues.

The chain couples TRBV5-1 to TRBJ1-3, with a tentative D call TRBD1 (6 bases). There are 15 residues in the CDR3. V was clipped by 3 bases and J by 3 bases, with 13 bases between them. Germline lookup yields CDR1 SGHRS and CDR2 YFSETQ. The CDR3 DNA sequence: TGCGCCAGCAGCTCGGACGGGGGGCTTGGAAACACCATATATTTT. Translation gives CASSSDGGLGNTIYF.

The chain couples TRBV4-1 to TRBJ2-1, with TRBD2 matching 9 bases. The CDR3 totals 18 residues. Germline-derived CDR1 and CDR2 are MGHRA and YSYEKL. V dropped 4 bases and J dropped 5; count of bases not matched to a gene: 15. CDR3 region: CASSRSQFGLAGNNEQFF. Here the CDR3 DNA reads TGCGCCAGCAGCCGCTCCCAGTTCGGCCTAGCGGGAAACAATGAGCAGTTCTTC.

The chain combines TRBV5-6 with TRBJ1-1, with 8 nucleotides matching TRBD1. Germline V gene sequence: CDR1 SGHDT, CDR2 YYEEEE. Unmatched junction bases numbered 3, after V lost 1 base and J lost 1 base. The length of the CDR3 is 15 residues. The CDR3: CASSLYGTGNTEAFF. In DNA form, the CDR3 reads TGTGCCAGCAGCTTGTATGGGACAGGGAACACTGAAGCTTTCTTT.

The chain links TRBV19 to TRBJ2-3; 14 bases are shared with TRBD2. Germline V lookup: CDR1 LNHDA, CDR2 SQIVND (reference sequence). V shed 1 base and J 5 bases; nucleotides not matched to a gene: 8. The CDR3 contains 18 residues. The DNA of the CDR3 is TGTGCCAGTAGTATAGGACTAGCGGGGGGGCCTTTGAGAGATACGCAGTATTTT. It specifies CASSIGLAGGPLRDTQYF.

The genes are TRBV7-3 and TRBJ2-5; D is perhaps TRBD2 (6 bases). The CDR3 consists of 15 residues. The germline V gene has CDR1 SGHTA and CDR2 FQGTGA. Between the trimmed V and J ends, which lost 4 bases and 3 bases, there was a span of 15 bases. This CDR3 is CASSSRLRGEETQYF. The CDR3 nucleotides are TGTGCCAGCAGCTCCCGATTGCGGGGAGAAGAGACCCAGTACTTC.

The V and J genes are TRBV2 and TRBJ1-2; tentatively, D is TRBD1 (5 bases). V gave up 7 bases and J gave up 6 bases, with 12 bases separating them. This CDR3 is 12 amino acids long. The V gene's germline CDR1 is SNHLY and CDR2 FYNNEI. The CDR3 region has the DNA TGTGCCAGCAATGGCAGGGTAGATGGCTACACCTTC. Its translation is CASNGRVDGYTF.

The chain is built from TRBV9 and TRBJ2-7, with a tentative D call TRBD2 (6 bases). The CDR3 is 16 amino acids. Trimming stripped 3 bases from V and 6 bases from J, with 22 bases between. Germline V gene lookup returns CDR1 SGDLS and CDR2 YYNGEE. The CDR3 nucleotides read TGTGCCAGCAGCGACCCTCCGGGATCCGTCGGGGGCGAGCAGTACTTC. Its translation is CASSDPPGSVGGEQYF.

The V and J genes are TRBV7-3 and TRBJ2-5; the D gene is possibly TRBD1 (6 bases). Germline values: CDR1 SGHTA, CDR2 FQGTGA. The CDR3 spans 16 residues. Trimming removed 3 bases at V and 2 bases at J, with 16 bases between. CDR3 DNA: TGTGCCAGCAGCTTCATGGGACAAGGGGTACAAGAGACCCAGTACTTC. Translation gives CASSFMGQGVQETQYF.

V usage is TRBV18 and J usage is TRBJ1-4; no firm D call. V was pared by 3 bases and J by 7 bases, with 6 bases between. Germline V gene sequence: CDR1 KGHSH, CDR2 LQKENI. The CDR3 is 12 residues long. CDR3 sequence: CASSPGGEKLFF. CDR3 DNA: TGTGCCAGCTCACCGGGAGGTGAAAAACTGTTTTTT.

This chain connects TRBV4-3 to TRBJ2-1, with D tentatively TRBD2 (5 bases). Trimming removed 0 bases from V and 2 bases from J, with 14 bases in between. This CDR3 contains 17 residues. Per the germline V gene, CDR1 is LGHNA and CDR2 is YSLEER. The CDR3 loop is CASSQELATEPYNEQFF. The CDR3 bases are TGCGCCAGCAGCCAAGAGTTAGCGACTGAACCCTACAATGAGCAGTTCTTC.

The chain recombines TRBV15 with TRBJ1-1, with 7 bases identical to TRBD1. Germline CDR1 LNHNV, CDR2 YYDKDF (reference sequence). V lost 3 bases to trimming and J lost 0 bases; unmatched junction nucleotides: 7. CDR3 length equals 16 residues. CDR3: CATSRGDRSLNTEAFF. CDR3 nucleotide sequence: TGTGCCACCAGCAGGGGGGACAGATCTTTGAACACTGAAGCTTTCTTT.

This clone was observed a few times. The genes are TRBV4-3 and TRBJ2-7; D is unresolved. V dropped 1 base and J dropped 5 bases, with 9 bases sitting between them. This CDR3 has 13 residues. Looked up from germline, CDR1 is LGHNA and CDR2 is YSLEER. The CDR3 region has the DNA TGCGCCAGCAGCCAAGCCCCACTGGACGAGCAGTACTTC. Encoded protein: CASSQAPLDEQYF.